The sample holds many counts of the clone carrying this TCR beta chain. Stated time point: before trial treatment. Every donor's regimen consisted of nivolumab, ipilimumab, aspirin, low-dose cyclophosphamide and low-dose radiotherapy. Priming of first-strand cDNA relied on TRAV- and TRBV-specific primers (covering alpha and beta chains). The authors amplified TCRs for 20 to 25 PCR cycles with a constant-region primer and a V-primer adapter. TCRdb analysed the reads with MiXCR anew, one entry per CDR3 protein. This table has nearly 95,000 distinct CDR3 sequences, more than 8% appearing once. The record originates from a study of low-dose radiotherapy and immunotherapy resistance in tumors. In the study overall: Ipilimumab 1 mg/kg every six weeks, together with nivolumab 240 mg every two weeks, was given intravenously to patients. Once cycle 1 day 1 began, patients took oral aspirin 300 mg daily for four cycles.

Trimming removed 5 bases from V and 6 bases from J, with 17 bases in between. The CDR3 has 15 residues. Germline V gives CDR1 MNHEY, CDR2 SMNVEV (reference sequence). The rearrangement uses TRBV27 and TRBJ2-1; possibly TRBD2 for D (5 bases). The sample here was PBMCs, taken before treatment. This sequence originates from a male donor with prostate cancer. The CDR3 coding sequence is TGTGCCAGCAGTCCCACTAGGGTAATGCGCAATGAGCAGTTCTTC. Its protein is CASSPTRVMRNEQFF.